This is a list of T cell receptor beta chains from one sample in a study of T cell changes during pregnancy in multiple sclerosis. Libraries were prepared by immunoSEQ multiplex PCR; TCRdb keeps only in-frame clonotypes and omits some of them. The table lists fewer than 20,000 clones, approximately 81% of them singletons. Sequenced material: CD8+ T cells from peripheral blood mononuclear cells, taken after pregnancy. Source of these receptors: a female donor with multiple sclerosis, enrolled in a pregnancy study. The CDR3 runs from the conserved cysteine through the conserved F or W. The D gene is left open where the match is weak. Rows may omit the clone size; those that give it use once, few, many or a size class.

cdr3_aa cdr3_nt j_call clone_size d_call v_call
CATSTRTRVANEQFF TGTGCCACCAGCACCAGGACTCGGGTGGCTAATGAGCAGTTCTTC TRBJ2-1 - - TRBV15
CASSGMVSVYGYTF TGTGCCAGCAGTGGAATGGTGTCAGTGTATGGCTACACCTTC TRBJ1-2 - - TRBV6-1
CASNAGTDNTGELFF TGTGCCAGCAACGCCGGGACAGATAACACCGGGGAGCTGTTTTTT TRBJ2-2 - TRBD1 TRBV2
CASSMDRVYEQYF TGTGCCAGCAGTATGGACAGGGTATACGAGCAGTACTTC TRBJ2-7 - TRBD1 TRBV5-5
CASSFPGGWYEQYF TGTGCCAGCAGCTTCCCAGGGGGCTGGTACGAGCAGTACTTC TRBJ2-7 - TRBD1 TRBV7-2
CASSPGVAGATGNTIYF TGTGCCAGCAGCCCGGGGGTGGCGGGGGCTACTGGAAACACCATATATTTT TRBJ1-3 - - TRBV11-2
CASSEQAGTGNTIYF TGTGCCAGCAGTGAACAGGCAGGGACTGGAAACACCATATATTTT TRBJ1-3 - - TRBV6-1
CASNYGQGPYGYTF TGTGCCAGTAATTATGGACAGGGACCCTATGGCTACACCTTC TRBJ1-2 - TRBD1 TRBV19
CASSAGHSYEQYF TGTGCCAGTAGTGCGGGCCACTCCTACGAGCAGTACTTC TRBJ2-7 - - TRBV19
CASSLSAGGGYEQYF TGTGCCAGCAGTTTATCAGCGGGGGGCGGCTACGAGCAGTACTTC TRBJ2-7 once TRBD2 TRBV27
CASSGRTGTLPEAFF TGTGCCAGCAGCGGAAGGACAGGGACCCTCCCTGAAGCTTTCTTT TRBJ1-1 - TRBD1 TRBV7-9
CTSSLELAGGSEQYF TGTACCAGCAGCTTGGAACTAGCGGGTGGGTCCGAGCAGTACTTC TRBJ2-7 - TRBD2 TRBV5-6
CASSWGGGYGYTF TGTGCCAGCAGTTGGGGGGGCGGCTATGGCTACACCTTC TRBJ1-2 once - TRBV27
CASSFGQIEAFF TGTGCCAGCAGCTTTGGACAGATTGAAGCTTTCTTT TRBJ1-1 few - TRBV11-2
CASSQDSGVYEQYF TGCGCCAGCAGCCAAGATTCAGGGGTCTACGAGCAGTACTTC TRBJ2-7 once - TRBV4-3
CASSPRAGGELNTEAFF TGCGCCAGCAGCCCCCGGGCAGGGGGCGAGCTGAACACTGAAGCTTTCTTT TRBJ1-1 - TRBD1 TRBV4-1
CSVEADTSSYEQYF TGCAGCGTTGAGGCGGATACGAGCTCCTACGAGCAGTACTTC TRBJ2-7 - - TRBV29-1
CAWSVFGRQSDGYTF TGTGCCTGGAGTGTTTTCGGTCGACAGTCGGATGGCTACACCTTC TRBJ1-2 - - TRBV30
CASSPWGQGPYNEQFF TGTGCCAGCAGCCCATGGGGACAGGGCCCCTACAATGAGCAGTTCTTC TRBJ2-1 - TRBD1 TRBV13
CASSLGDATPETQYF TGTGCCAGCAGCTTGGGAGATGCGACACCGGAGACCCAGTACTTC TRBJ2-5 - - TRBV5-6